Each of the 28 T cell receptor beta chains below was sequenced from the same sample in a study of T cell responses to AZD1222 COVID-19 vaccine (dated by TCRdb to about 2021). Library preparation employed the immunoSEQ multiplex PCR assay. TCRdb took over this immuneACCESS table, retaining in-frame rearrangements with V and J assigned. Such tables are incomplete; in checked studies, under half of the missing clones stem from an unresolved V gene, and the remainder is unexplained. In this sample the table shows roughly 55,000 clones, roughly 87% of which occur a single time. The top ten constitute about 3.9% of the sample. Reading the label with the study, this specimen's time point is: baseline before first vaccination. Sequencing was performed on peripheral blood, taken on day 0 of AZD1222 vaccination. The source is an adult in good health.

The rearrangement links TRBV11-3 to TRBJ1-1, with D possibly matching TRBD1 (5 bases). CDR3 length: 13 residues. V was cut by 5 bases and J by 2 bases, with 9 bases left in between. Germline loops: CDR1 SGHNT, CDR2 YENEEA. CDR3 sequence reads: CASSVQENTEAFF. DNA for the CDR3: TGTGCCAGCAGCGTACAGGAAAACACTGAAGCTTTCTTT.

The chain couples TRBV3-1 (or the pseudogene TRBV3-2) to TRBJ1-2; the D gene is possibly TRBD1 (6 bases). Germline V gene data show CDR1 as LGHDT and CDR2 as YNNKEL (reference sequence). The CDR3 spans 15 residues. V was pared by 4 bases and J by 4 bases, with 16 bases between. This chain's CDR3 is CASSPSPQGTYGYTF. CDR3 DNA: TGTGCCAGCAGCCCCTCGCCCCAGGGGACCTATGGCTACACCTTC.

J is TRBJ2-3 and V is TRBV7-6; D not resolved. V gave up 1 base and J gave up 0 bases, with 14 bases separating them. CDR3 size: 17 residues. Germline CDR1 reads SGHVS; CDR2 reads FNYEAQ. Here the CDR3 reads CASSLDPQEASTDTQYF. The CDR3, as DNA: TGTGCCAGCAGCTTAGATCCCCAAGAAGCTAGCACAGATACGCAGTATTTT.

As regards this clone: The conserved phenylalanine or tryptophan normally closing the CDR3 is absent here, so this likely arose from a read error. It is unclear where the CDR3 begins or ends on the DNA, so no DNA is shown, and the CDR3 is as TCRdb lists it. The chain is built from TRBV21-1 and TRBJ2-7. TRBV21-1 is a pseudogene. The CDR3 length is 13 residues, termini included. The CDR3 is CASSKGRDIGFVS.

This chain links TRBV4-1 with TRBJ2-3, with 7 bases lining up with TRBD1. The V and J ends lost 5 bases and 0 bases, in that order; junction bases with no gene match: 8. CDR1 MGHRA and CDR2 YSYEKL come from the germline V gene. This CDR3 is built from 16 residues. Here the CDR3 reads CASSFRDRLSTDTQYF. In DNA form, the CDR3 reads TGCGCCAGCAGCTTCCGGGACAGACTCAGCACAGATACGCAGTATTTT.

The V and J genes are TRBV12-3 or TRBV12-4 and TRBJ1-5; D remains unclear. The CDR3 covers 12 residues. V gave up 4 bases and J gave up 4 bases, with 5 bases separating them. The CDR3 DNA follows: TGTGCCAGCAGTTCCGGTAATCAGCCCCAGCATTTT. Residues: CASSSGNQPQHF.

The CDR3 sequence: CASSPHRDRSNYGYTF. Here the CDR3 DNA reads TGTGCCAGCAGTCCACACCGGGACAGGAGTAACTATGGCTACACCTTC. The chain recombines TRBV6-2 or TRBV6-3 with TRBJ1-2; the match to TRBD1 covers 8 bases. The V and J ends lost 5 bases and 1 base, in that order; junction bases with no gene match: 9. Germline V gene sequence: CDR1 MNHEY, CDR2 SVGEGT. CDR3 length: 16 amino acids.

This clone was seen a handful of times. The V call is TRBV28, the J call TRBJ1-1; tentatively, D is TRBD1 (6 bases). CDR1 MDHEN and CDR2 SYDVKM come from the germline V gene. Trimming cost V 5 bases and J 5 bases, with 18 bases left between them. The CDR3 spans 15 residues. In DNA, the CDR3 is TGTGCCAGCAGTCGTCTGTCCCAGGGGAGAACTGAAGCTTTCTTT. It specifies CASSRLSQGRTEAFF. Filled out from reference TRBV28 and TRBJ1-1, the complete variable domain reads DVKVTQSSRYLVKRTGEKVFLECVQDMDHENMFWYRQDPGLGLRLIYFSYDVKMKEKGDIPEGYSVSREKKERFSLILESASTNQTSMYLCASSRLSQGRTEAFFGQGTRLTVV.

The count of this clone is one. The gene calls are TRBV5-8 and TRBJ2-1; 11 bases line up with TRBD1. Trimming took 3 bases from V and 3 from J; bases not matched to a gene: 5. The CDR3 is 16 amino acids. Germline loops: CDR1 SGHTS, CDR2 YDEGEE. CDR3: CASSSRTGGYYNEQFF. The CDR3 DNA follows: TGTGCCAGCAGCTCTCGGACAGGGGGCTACTACAATGAGCAGTTCTTC.

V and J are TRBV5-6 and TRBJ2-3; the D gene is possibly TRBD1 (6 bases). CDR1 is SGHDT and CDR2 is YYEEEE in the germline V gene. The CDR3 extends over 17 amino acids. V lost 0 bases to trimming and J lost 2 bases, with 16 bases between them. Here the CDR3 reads CASSLALQGKNTDTQYF. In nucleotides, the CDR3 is TGTGCCAGCAGCTTGGCCCTACAGGGAAAAAACACAGATACGCAGTATTTT.

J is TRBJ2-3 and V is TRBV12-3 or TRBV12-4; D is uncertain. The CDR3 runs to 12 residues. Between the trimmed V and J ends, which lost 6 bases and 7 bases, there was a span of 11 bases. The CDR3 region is CASSTGLYTQYF. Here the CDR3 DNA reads TGTGCCAGCAGCACCGGGCTGTATACGCAGTATTTT.

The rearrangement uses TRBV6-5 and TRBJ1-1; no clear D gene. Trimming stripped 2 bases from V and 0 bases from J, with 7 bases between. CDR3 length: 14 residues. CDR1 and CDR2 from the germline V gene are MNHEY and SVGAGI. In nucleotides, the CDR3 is TGTGCCAGCAGTTACGGTAGCCTGAACACTGAAGCTTTCTTT. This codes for CASSYGSLNTEAFF.

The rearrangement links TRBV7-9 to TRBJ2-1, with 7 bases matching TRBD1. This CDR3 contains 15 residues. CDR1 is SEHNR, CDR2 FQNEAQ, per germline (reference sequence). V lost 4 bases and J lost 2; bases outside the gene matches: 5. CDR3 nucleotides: TGTGCCAGCAGCTCTACAGGGGCCCCCTACAATGAGCAGTTCTTC. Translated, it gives CASSSTGAPYNEQFF.

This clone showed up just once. This chain's CDR3 is CASSLTAYGYTF. The CDR3 DNA follows: TGTGCCAGCAGTTTGACAGCCTATGGCTACACCTTC. This chain joins TRBV28 and TRBJ1-2, with a possible D match to TRBD1 (5 bases). The CDR3 is made up of 12 amino acids. The V end was cut by 3 bases, the J end by 4 bases, with 6 bases between. The germline V gene encodes CDR1 MDHEN and CDR2 SYDVKM.

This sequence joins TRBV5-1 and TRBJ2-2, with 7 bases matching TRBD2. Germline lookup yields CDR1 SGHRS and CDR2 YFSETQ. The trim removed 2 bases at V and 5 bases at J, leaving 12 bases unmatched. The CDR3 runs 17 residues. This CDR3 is CASSFAVGREGTGELFF. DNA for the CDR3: TGCGCCAGCAGCTTTGCCGTAGGGAGGGAAGGGACCGGGGAGCTGTTTTTT.

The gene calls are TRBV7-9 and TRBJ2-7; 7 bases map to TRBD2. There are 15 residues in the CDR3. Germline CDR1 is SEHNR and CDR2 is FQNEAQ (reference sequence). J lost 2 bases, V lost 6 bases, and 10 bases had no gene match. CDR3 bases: TGTGCCAGCAGTTATGGCCATGGGGGGGCCTACGAGCAGTACTTC. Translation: CASSYGHGGAYEQYF.

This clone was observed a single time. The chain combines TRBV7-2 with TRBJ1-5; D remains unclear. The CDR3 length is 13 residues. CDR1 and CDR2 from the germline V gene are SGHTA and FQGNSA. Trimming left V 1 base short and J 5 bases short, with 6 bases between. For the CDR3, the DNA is TGTGCCAGCAGCTTAGGTTCGGATCAGCCCCAGCATTTT. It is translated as CASSLGSDQPQHF.

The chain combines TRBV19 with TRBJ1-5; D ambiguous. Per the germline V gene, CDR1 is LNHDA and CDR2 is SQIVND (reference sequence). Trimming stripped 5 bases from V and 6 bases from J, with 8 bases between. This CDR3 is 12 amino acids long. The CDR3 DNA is TGTGCCAGTAGTGGGTATGGTCAGCCCCAGCATTTT. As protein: CASSGYGQPQHF.

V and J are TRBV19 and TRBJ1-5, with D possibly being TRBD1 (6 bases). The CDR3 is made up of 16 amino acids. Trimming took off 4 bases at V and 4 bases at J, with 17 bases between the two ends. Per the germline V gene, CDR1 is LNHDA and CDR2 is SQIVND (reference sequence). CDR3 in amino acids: CASSRDYRDPNQPQHF. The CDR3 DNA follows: TGTGCCAGTAGTAGGGACTACAGGGATCCTAATCAGCCCCAGCATTTT. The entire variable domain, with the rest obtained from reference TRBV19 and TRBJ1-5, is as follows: DGGITQSPKYLFRKEGQNVTLSCEQNLNHDAMYWYRQDPGQGLRLIYYSQIVNDFQKGDIAEGYSVSREKKESFPLTVTSAQKNPTAFYLCASSRDYRDPNQPQHFGDGTRLSIL.

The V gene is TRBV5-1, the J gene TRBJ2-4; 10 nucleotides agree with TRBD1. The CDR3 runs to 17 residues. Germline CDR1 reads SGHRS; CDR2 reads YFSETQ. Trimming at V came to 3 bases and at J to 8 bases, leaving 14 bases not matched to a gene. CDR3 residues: CASSSRTGGVNGDIQYF. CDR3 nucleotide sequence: TGCGCCAGCAGCTCGCGGACAGGGGGAGTAAACGGAGACATTCAGTACTTC.

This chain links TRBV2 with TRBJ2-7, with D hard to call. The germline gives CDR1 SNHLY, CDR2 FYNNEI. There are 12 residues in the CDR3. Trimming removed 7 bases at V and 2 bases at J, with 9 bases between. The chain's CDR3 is CASMDGPYEQYF. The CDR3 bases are TGTGCCAGCATGGACGGTCCCTACGAGCAGTACTTC.

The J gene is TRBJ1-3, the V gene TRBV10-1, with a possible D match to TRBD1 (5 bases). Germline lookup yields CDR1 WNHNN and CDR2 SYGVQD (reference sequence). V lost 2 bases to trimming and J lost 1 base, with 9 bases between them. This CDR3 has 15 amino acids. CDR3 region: CASSEPQGSGNTIYF. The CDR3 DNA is TGCGCCAGCAGTGAGCCCCAGGGTTCTGGAAACACCATATATTTT.

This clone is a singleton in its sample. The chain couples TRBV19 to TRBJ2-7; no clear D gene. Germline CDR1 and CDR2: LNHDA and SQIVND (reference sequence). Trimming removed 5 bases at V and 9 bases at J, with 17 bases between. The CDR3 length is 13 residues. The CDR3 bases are TGTGCCAGTAGTCCAGAAGGGCTCTCTAGGCAGTACTTC. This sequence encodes CASSPEGLSRQYF.

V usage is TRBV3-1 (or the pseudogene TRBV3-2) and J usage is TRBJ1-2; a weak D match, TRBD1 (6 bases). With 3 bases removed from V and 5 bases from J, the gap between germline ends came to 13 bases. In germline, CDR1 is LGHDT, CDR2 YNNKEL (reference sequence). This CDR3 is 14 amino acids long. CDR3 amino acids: CASSQAGQRYGYTF. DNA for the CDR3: TGTGCCAGCAGCCAGGCTGGACAGAGATATGGCTACACCTTC.

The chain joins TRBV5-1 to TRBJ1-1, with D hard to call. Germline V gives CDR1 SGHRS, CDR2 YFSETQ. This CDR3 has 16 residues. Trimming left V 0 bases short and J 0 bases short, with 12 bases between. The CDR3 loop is CASSLAEMSVNTEAFF. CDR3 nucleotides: TGCGCCAGCAGCTTGGCCGAGATGAGCGTGAACACTGAAGCTTTCTTT.

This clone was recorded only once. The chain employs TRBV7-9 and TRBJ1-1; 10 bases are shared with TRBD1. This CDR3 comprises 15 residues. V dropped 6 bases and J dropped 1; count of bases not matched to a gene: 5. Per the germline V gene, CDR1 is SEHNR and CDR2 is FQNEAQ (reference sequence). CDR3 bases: TGTGCCAGCAGGTCCCGGGACAGGGGGAACACTGAAGCTTTCTTT. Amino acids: CASRSRDRGNTEAFF.

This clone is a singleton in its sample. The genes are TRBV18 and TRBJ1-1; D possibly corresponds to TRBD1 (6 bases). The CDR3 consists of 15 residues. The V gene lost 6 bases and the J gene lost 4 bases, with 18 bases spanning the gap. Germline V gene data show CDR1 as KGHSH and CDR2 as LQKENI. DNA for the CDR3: TGTGCCAGCTCGGGAGAGGGGGTCAGTTTCACTGAAGCTTTCTTT. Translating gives CASSGEGVSFTEAFF.

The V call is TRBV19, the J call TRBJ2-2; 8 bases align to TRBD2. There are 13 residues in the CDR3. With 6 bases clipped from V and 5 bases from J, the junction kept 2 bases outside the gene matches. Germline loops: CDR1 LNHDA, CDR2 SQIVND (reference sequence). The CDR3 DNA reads TGTGCCAGTAGGGGCGGGAGGACCGGGGAGCTGTTTTTT. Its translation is CASRGGRTGELFF.